Listed below are T cell receptor beta chains from one sample, sequenced in a study of Ad26.COV2.S vaccination and SARS-CoV-2 variants. Assay: immunoSEQ multiplex PCR; the TCRdb copy retains only in-frame clones and omits some. The table includes roughly 350,000 clones, more than 85% detected once. The source material was peripheral blood, sampled in a trial of Ad26.COV2.S vaccine versus placebo. The receptor set was obtained from a person between 18 and 65 years old who received the Ad26.COV2.S COVID-19 vaccine or a placebo. The CDR3 runs from the conserved cysteine through the conserved F or W. The D gene is left open where the match is weak. Clone size is not always given. Where it is, it says once, few, many or a class for expanded clones.

j_call clone_size v_call d_call cdr3_aa cdr3_nt
TRBJ1-5 NA TRBV19 TRBD1 CASSRTPGQYNQPQHF TGTGCCAGTAGTAGGACACCGGGACAGTATAATCAGCCCCAGCATTTT
TRBJ2-3 NA TRBV6-5 NA CASSTPGTDTQYF TGTGCCAGCAGTACGCCGGGAACAGATACGCAGTATTTT
TRBJ1-1 NA TRBV7-9 NA CASREGVNTEAFF TGTGCCAGCAGGGAAGGGGTGAACACTGAAGCTTTCTTT
TRBJ2-1 NA TRBV4-1 TRBD2 CASSQDSGGDNEQFF TGCGCCAGCAGCCAAGATAGCGGGGGAGACAATGAGCAGTTCTTC
TRBJ2-3 NA TRBV11-3 NA CASSLGGLVTDTQYF TGTGCCAGCAGCTTAGGGGGGCTGGTCACAGATACGCAGTATTTT
TRBJ1-5 NA TRBV2 TRBD1 CASSDQGAPGQPQHF TGTGCCAGCAGTGACCAGGGGGCGCCGGGGCAGCCCCAGCATTTT
TRBJ1-1 NA TRBV7-9 NA CASSLDRENTEAFF TGTGCCAGCAGCCTTGACAGAGAGAACACTGAAGCTTTCTTT
TRBJ1-1 NA TRBV14 NA CASSQVNTEAFF TGTGCCAGCAGCCAGGTGAACACTGAAGCTTTCTTT
TRBJ2-1 NA TRBV7-2 NA CASTLLGGRVINEQFF TGTGCCAGCACCCTCCTCGGGGGCCGAGTAATCAATGAGCAGTTCTTC
TRBJ1-5 few TRBV6-6 TRBD1 CASSGQGNGQPQHF TGTGCCAGCAGTGGACAGGGGAACGGACAGCCCCAGCATTTT
TRBJ2-7 NA TRBV6-2/TRBV6-3 NA CASSSWVHEQYF TGTGCCAGCAGTTCCTGGGTCCACGAGCAGTACTTC
TRBJ2-1 NA TRBV19 NA CASSSSTLEQFF TGTGCCAGTAGTAGTAGCACCCTGGAGCAGTTCTTC
TRBJ1-3 NA TRBV6-5 NA CASSRSSGNTIYF TGTGCCAGCAGTCGGTCCTCTGGAAACACCATATATTTT
TRBJ1-2 NA TRBV5-1 TRBD1 CASSWDSPSGYTF TGCGCCAGCAGCTGGGACAGCCCCTCCGGCTACACCTTC
TRBJ2-3 NA TRBV28 TRBD2 CASTALAGGPADTQYF TGTGCCAGCACCGCACTAGCGGGAGGTCCGGCAGATACGCAGTATTTT
TRBJ2-2 NA TRBV28 NA CASSLVGDNTGELFF TGTGCCAGCAGTTTAGTCGGGGACAACACCGGGGAGCTGTTTTTT
TRBJ2-1 NA TRBV2 NA CASSIPTRGELDEQFF TGTGCCAGCAGTATCCCAACCAGGGGGGAATTGGATGAGCAGTTCTTC
TRBJ2-7 NA TRBV6-2/TRBV6-3 NA CASSRVRRGSSYEQYF TGTGCCAGCAGCCGAGTTCGTAGGGGCAGCTCCTACGAGCAGTACTTC
TRBJ2-3 NA TRBV27 NA CASSSRDITDTQYF TGTGCCAGCAGTTCCCGGGACATCACAGATACGCAGTATTTT
TRBJ2-7 NA TRBV10-3 NA CAISNGIEQYF TGTGCCATCAGCAACGGGATAGAGCAGTACTTC
TRBJ2-1 NA TRBV6-6 NA CASSYEWGGPYNEQFF TGTGCCAGCAGTTACGAGTGGGGGGGGCCTTACAATGAGCAGTTCTTC
TRBJ1-1 NA TRBV29-1 NA CSVEMGAEFDTEAFF TGCAGCGTTGAAATGGGGGCAGAGTTCGACACTGAAGCTTTCTTT
TRBJ1-1 NA TRBV7-2 NA CASSLVLQGGTEAFF TGTGCCAGCAGCTTAGTTTTGCAGGGCGGCACTGAAGCTTTCTTT
TRBJ1-1 NA TRBV19 NA CASSIEGLTEAFF TGTGCCAGTAGTATAGAAGGGCTCACTGAAGCTTTCTTT
TRBJ2-7 once TRBV7-2 NA CASSLGPLSYEQYF TGTGCCAGCAGCTTAGGGCCCCTCTCCTACGAGCAGTACTTC
TRBJ2-3 NA TRBV11-2 TRBD2 CASSFGLAGGSDTQYF TGTGCCAGCAGCTTTGGGCTAGCGGGGGGTTCAGATACGCAGTATTTT
TRBJ1-3 NA TRBV4-3 NA CASSQEPTSRSGNTIYF TGCGCCAGCAGCCAAGAGCCCACCAGCCGCTCTGGAAACACCATATATTTT
TRBJ2-2 NA TRBV12-3/TRBV12-4 NA CAARGFGTGELFF TGTGCCGCTCGGGGGTTTGGGACCGGGGAGCTGTTTTTT
TRBJ1-5 NA TRBV28 TRBD1 CASSLTGNNQPQHF TGTGCCAGCAGTTTGACAGGGAACAATCAGCCCCAGCATTTT
TRBJ2-5 once TRBV4-3 NA CASSQDNAHYLGWETQYF TGCGCCAGCAGCCAAGATAATGCTCACTACTTGGGATGGGAGACCCAGTACTTC
TRBJ1-1 once TRBV30 NA CAWNRGDPEAFF TGTGCCTGGAACAGAGGGGATCCTGAAGCTTTCTTT
TRBJ1-1 NA TRBV19 NA CASSGGLRGNTEAFF TGTGCCAGTTCCGGGGGACTGAGGGGAAACACTGAAGCTTTCTTT
TRBJ1-3 NA TRBV2 NA CASSAPDFGNTIYF TGTGCCAGCAGTGCCCCGGACTTTGGAAACACCATATATTTT
TRBJ2-3 NA TRBV27 NA CASSPVWGNTDTQYF TGTGCCAGCAGTCCCGTTTGGGGAAACACAGATACGCAGTATTTT
TRBJ2-7 NA TRBV2 NA CASRPRGKGGSYEQYF TGTGCCAGCAGACCGAGGGGTAAAGGGGGGTCCTACGAGCAGTACTTC
TRBJ2-2 NA TRBV3-1/TRBV3-2 TRBD2 CASSQGTSGNTGELFF TGTGCCAGCAGCCAAGGGACTAGCGGGAACACCGGGGAGCTGTTTTTT
TRBJ2-6 NA TRBV3-1/TRBV3-2 NA CASSRGASGANVLTF TGTGCCAGCAGCCGTGGAGCTTCTGGGGCCAACGTCCTGACTTTC
TRBJ2-3 NA TRBV5-6 TRBD2 CASSIGTSGSSTDTQYF TGTGCCAGCAGCATCGGGACTAGCGGGAGTAGTACAGATACGCAGTATTTT
TRBJ2-3 NA TRBV6-4 NA CASSEGGEDTQYF TGTGCCAGCAGTGAAGGAGGCGAAGATACGCAGTATTTT